Following are 22 T cell receptor beta chains from one sample sequenced in a study of cytomegalovirus exposure and HLA in healthy donors. The PCR had 60 Vbeta and 13 Jbeta primers. Some clones are missing from TCRdb's copy, which holds only in-frame ones; the method was immunoSEQ multiplex PCR. The top ten hold 9.7% of the sample, which has more than 70,000 clones, 70% seen once. Sequencing was done on a sample of PBMCs. These receptors all stem from a woman in her 50s in good health and CMV-seropositive.

V gene TRBV7-3 combines with J gene TRBJ2-1; 14 positions agree with TRBD2. Per germline, CDR1 SGHTA and CDR2 FQGTGA. Trimming at V came to 4 bases and at J to 6 bases, leaving 11 bases not matched to a gene. The CDR3 is 18 residues long. CDR3 amino acids: CASSSTGTSGSRGNEQFF. In DNA, the CDR3 is TGTGCCAGCAGCTCCACCGGGACTAGCGGGAGTAGGGGCAATGAGCAGTTCTTC.

The CDR3 DNA follows: TGTGCCAGCTCACCCGGGACAGACTTCGGGACCCCATACGAGCAGTACTTC. Translated: CASSPGTDFGTPYEQYF. This sequence joins TRBV18 and TRBJ2-7; 7 bases agree with TRBD1. The CDR3 covers 17 residues. CDR1 and CDR2 from the germline V gene are KGHSH and LQKENI. V shed 3 bases, J shed 4 bases, and the junction held 15 bases outside the gene matches.

The chain links TRBV5-5 to TRBJ2-2; maybe TRBD1 (5 bases). The CDR3 extends over 16 amino acids. CDR1 is SGHKS, CDR2 YYEKEE, per germline (reference sequence). The germline V and J ends were trimmed by 0 bases and 0 bases, with 9 bases remaining between them. The chain's CDR3 is CASSLDATANTGELFF. For the CDR3, the DNA is TGTGCCAGCAGCTTGGACGCGACAGCGAACACCGGGGAGCTGTTTTTT.

The gene calls are TRBV11-2 and TRBJ1-1; D ambiguous. V shed 7 bases and J shed 1 base, with 16 bases lying between them. There are 15 residues in the CDR3. The germline CDR1 and CDR2 sequences are SGHAT and FQNNGV. The CDR3 here is CASTLLREGNTEAFF. CDR3 DNA: TGTGCCAGCACCCTACTTAGGGAGGGGAACACTGAAGCTTTCTTT.

Turning to this clone: No DNA is shown, since the ends of the CDR3 on it are uncertain; the CDR3 is the one TCRdb lists. The chain employs TRBV28 and TRBJ2-5; the table names TRBD2, a call not compared with the DNA. Germline assignment: CDR1 MDHEN and CDR2 SYDVKM. Ends included, the CDR3 has 16 residues. The chain's CDR3 is CASSSSTSGVPKTQYF.

The chain links TRBV5-1 to TRBJ2-3; 7 bases align to TRBD1. CDR1 and CDR2 (germline): SGHRS, YFSETQ. The CDR3 spans 14 residues. V gave up 4 bases and J gave up 1 base; unmatched junction bases: 3. CDR3 in amino acids: CASSRQGGTDTQYF. The CDR3 region has the DNA TGCGCCAGCAGCAGACAGGGCGGCACAGATACGCAGTATTTT.

The chain recombines TRBV7-2 with TRBJ2-5, with D maybe TRBD1 (6 bases). In germline, CDR1 is SGHTA, CDR2 FQGNSA. CDR3 size: 14 residues. Trimming pared 7 bases from V and 6 bases from J, leaving 18 bases between. The CDR3 loop is CASKTGGGAKTQYF. CDR3 nucleotides: TGTGCCAGCAAAACAGGTGGGGGCGCAAAGACCCAGTACTTC. The full variable domain, rest sourced from reference TRBV7-2 and TRBJ2-5, is GAGVSQSPSNKVTEKGKDVELRCDPISGHTALYWYRQSLGQGLEFLIYFQGNSAPDKSGLPSDRFSAERTGGSVSTLTIQRTQQEDSAVYLCASKTGGGAKTQYFGPGTRLLVL.

The rearrangement uses TRBV18 and TRBJ2-7; 10 bases match TRBD1. The CDR3 is made up of 14 amino acids. Germline V CDR1 and CDR2: KGHSH, LQKENI. Trimming removed 6 bases from V and 5 bases from J; junction bases left unmatched: 7. CDR3 loop: CASSPQTGGHEQYF. CDR3 sequence (DNA): TGTGCCAGCTCGCCCCAGACAGGGGGCCACGAGCAGTACTTC.

J is TRBJ1-3 and V is TRBV7-8, with D perhaps TRBD1 (6 bases). Germline V lookup: CDR1 SGHVS, CDR2 FQNEAQ. Trimming removed 1 base at V and 2 bases at J, with 12 bases between. CDR3 length: 16 residues. CDR3 sequence: CASSLGTPGAGNTIYF. Written as DNA, the CDR3 is TGTGCCAGCAGCTTAGGAACCCCAGGGGCTGGAAACACCATATATTTT.

The chain recombines TRBV28 with TRBJ2-3; maybe TRBD1 (5 bases). The V and J ends lost 7 bases and 6 bases respectively, with 23 bases between them. CDR1 and CDR2 (germline): MDHEN, SYDVKM. CDR3 size: 16 residues. The CDR3 nucleotides are TGTGCCAGCACTCCACTCCAGGGTCTAGATCGGGATACGCAGTATTTT. Residues: CASTPLQGLDRDTQYF.

The table lists this clone with a few counts. The sample has other DNA sequences that encode this CDR3 too. The J gene is TRBJ1-1, the V gene TRBV11-3; D remains unclear. V lost 3 bases to trimming and J lost 2 bases, with 13 bases between them. The CDR3 covers 15 residues. Looked up from germline, CDR1 is SGHNT and CDR2 is YENEEA. In nucleotides, the CDR3 is TGTGCCAGCAGCTTCGGCGGAACGGCTAACACTGAAGCTTTCTTT. Protein product: CASSFGGTANTEAFF.

The chain joins TRBV11-2 to TRBJ2-2, with a tentative D call TRBD2 (6 bases). CDR1 is SGHAT and CDR2 is FQNNGV in the germline V gene. V gave up 0 bases and J gave up 4 bases, with 12 bases separating them. CDR3 size: 16 residues. The CDR3 region has the DNA TGTGCCAGCAGCTTAGATAGGAGCGGGCGCACCGGGGAGCTGTTTTTT. This sequence encodes CASSLDRSGRTGELFF.

The chain joins TRBV30 to TRBJ1-1, with D maybe TRBD1 (6 bases). The length of the CDR3 is 14 residues. V was pared by 4 bases and J by 0 bases, with 12 bases between. Germline CDR1 and CDR2: GTSNPN and SVGIG (reference sequence). The CDR3, as DNA: TGTGCCTGGATAACAGGGTTCGTGAACACTGAAGCTTTCTTT. It codes for CAWITGFVNTEAFF.

This clone is judged medium-sized (0.01 to 0.1%). The J gene is TRBJ2-4, the V gene TRBV2; 9 bases are shared with TRBD1. Trimming took 8 bases from V and 8 from J; bases not matched to a gene: 4. CDR1 and CDR2 (germline): SNHLY, FYNNEI. This CDR3 contains 12 residues. The CDR3 sequence: CASRRTGDIQYF. The CDR3 DNA sequence: TGTGCCAGCCGACGGACAGGGGACATTCAGTACTTC.

The rearrangement links TRBV28 to TRBJ2-2, with D maybe TRBD2 (5 bases). Trimming took off 4 bases at V and 5 bases at J, with 14 bases between the two ends. This CDR3 has 15 residues. Germline CDR1 is MDHEN and CDR2 is SYDVKM. The CDR3 loop reads CASSSIPGLTGELFF. The CDR3, as DNA: TGTGCCAGCAGTTCGATTCCGGGATTAACCGGGGAGCTGTTTTTT. Looking up the rest from reference TRBV28 and TRBJ2-2 gives the full variable domain: DVKVTQSSRYLVKRTGEKVFLECVQDMDHENMFWYRQDPGLGLRLIYFSYDVKMKEKGDIPEGYSVSREKKERFSLILESASTNQTSMYLCASSSIPGLTGELFFGEGSRLTVL.

This clone was found once. The CDR3 coding sequence is TGTGCCAGCAGGATACAGGGCACCGGGGAGCTGTTTTTT. Translated, it gives CASRIQGTGELFF. This chain uses TRBV2 with TRBJ2-2, with D maybe TRBD1 (6 bases). In germline, CDR1 is SNHLY, CDR2 FYNNEI. Trimming stripped 6 bases from V and 4 bases from J, with 9 bases between. This CDR3 is built from 13 residues.

The gene calls are TRBV11-2 and TRBJ1-2; D is perhaps TRBD1 (5 bases). Per germline, CDR1 SGHAT and CDR2 FQNNGV. The CDR3 is made up of 13 amino acids. V gave up 5 bases and J gave up 3 bases, with 10 bases separating them. The CDR3 nucleotides are TGTGCCAGCAGCCCTCAGACAGACTATGGCTACACCTTC. Its translation is CASSPQTDYGYTF. The full variable domain, completed using reference TRBV11-2 and TRBJ1-2, is EAGVAQSPRYKIIEKRQSVAFWCNPISGHATLYWYQQILGQGPKLLIQFQNNGVVDDSQLPKDRFSAERLKGVDSTLKIQPAKLEDSAVYLCASSPQTDYGYTFGSGTRLTVV.

Remarks on this clone: Different DNA sequences within this sample yield the same CDR3. This CDR3 is CASSRDRGLGGELFF. The CDR3 nucleotides are TGTGCCAGCAGTCGGGATAGGGGGCTGGGCGGGGAGCTGTTTTTT. V usage is TRBV5-6 and J usage is TRBJ2-2, with 7 bases aligning to TRBD1. The CDR3 spans 15 residues. V was pared by 5 bases and J by 7 bases, with 11 bases of the junction left unmatched. From germline, CDR1 is SGHDT and CDR2 YYEEEE.

The chain links TRBV19 to TRBJ2-7; perhaps TRBD1 as D (5 bases). The CDR3 has 12 residues. Trimming removed 6 bases from V and 5 bases from J, with 11 bases in between. CDR1 and CDR2 from the germline V gene are LNHDA and SQIVND (reference sequence). The CDR3 loop is CASRGLRDEQYF. DNA of the CDR3: TGTGCCAGTAGGGGCCTCAGGGACGAGCAGTACTTC.

The V gene is TRBV7-8, the J gene TRBJ1-5, with TRBD1 as a possible D gene (6 bases). Trimming shortened V by 7 bases and J by 7 bases, and 14 bases separated the two germline ends. The CDR3 is 13 amino acids. Per the germline V gene, CDR1 is SGHVS and CDR2 is FQNEAQ. The CDR3 nucleotides read TGTGCCAGCACCGGCGGGGGGCGGCAGCCCCAGCATTTT. This sequence encodes CASTGGGRQPQHF.

The sample holds a few counts of this clone. This chain connects TRBV10-3 to TRBJ2-5; 9 bases align to TRBD2. V trimming: 6 bases; J trimming: 3 bases; junction bases outside the gene matches: 5. The V gene's germline CDR1 is ENHRY and CDR2 SYGVKD. This CDR3 is built from 14 residues. The CDR3: CAISIAGAEETQYF. For the CDR3, the DNA is TGTGCCATCAGCATAGCGGGGGCGGAAGAGACCCAGTACTTC.

This chain uses TRBV28 with TRBJ1-1; D not resolved. Germline CDR1 and CDR2: MDHEN and SYDVKM. There are 14 residues in the CDR3. V dropped 7 bases and J dropped 3 bases, with 15 bases sitting between them. In DNA, the CDR3 is TGTGCCAGCACCTCCTTATGGCTGGACACTGAAGCTTTCTTT. Translation: CASTSLWLDTEAFF.